This T cell receptor (beta chain) was identified in a study of Ad26.COV2.S vaccination and SARS-CoV-2 variants. For the study at large: Trial arm assignment for the donor was COV1001 Ad26.COV2.S.

The treatment denotes: some 19 received Ad26.COV2.S at low or high dose, single or two shots; about 5 received placebo; per-sample allocation not given. The investigators took samples on day 63 after the first vaccine or placebo injection. The individual, an adult aged 18-55 years, was a donor in Boston. Germline CDR1 and CDR2: LNHDA and SQIVND (reference sequence). V lost 3 bases and J 5 bases, leaving 14 bases between the germline ends. The CDR3 totals 14 residues. Notes on the study in general: Comparability of non-spike TCR breadth was observed across vaccine and placebo recipients. Reportedly, after vaccination the spike-specific CD8+ and CD4+ T cell responses displayed substantial breadth.

Clones were sequenced by immunoSEQ multiplex PCR, and TCRdb holds only the in-frame ones, with some missing. This sample has almost 400,000 clones, with about 89% found just once. Concerning this clone: The antigen is not known.

The sample in question was peripheral blood, obtained in a trial of Ad26.COV2.S vaccine versus placebo. The sequence came from a person aged 18-60 years who received the Ad26.COV2.S COVID-19 vaccine or a placebo. The chain joins TRBV19 to TRBJ2-7; D possibly corresponds to TRBD2 (5 bases). CDR3 sequence: CASSISGWSDEQYF. For the CDR3, the DNA is TGTGCCAGTAGTATCAGCGGTTGGAGCGACGAGCAGTACTTC. The full variable domain, rest sourced from reference TRBV19 and TRBJ2-7, is DGGITQSPKYLFRKEGQNVTLSCEQNLNHDAMYWYRQDPGQGLRLIYYSQIVNDFQKGDIAEGYSVSREKKESFPLTVTSAQKNPTAFYLCASSISGWSDEQYFGPGTRLTVT.